Listed here are 22 T cell receptor beta chains from one sample, sequenced in a study of blood T cell repertoires in COVID-19 (TCRdb year 2020). Library preparation was by the immunoSEQ multiplex PCR assay. TCRdb stores this immuneACCESS table with in-frame sequences only. Part of the clones is absent; in the studies checked, under half of the shortfall reflects unresolved V genes, and no reason is known for the rest. The sample yields about 400,000 clones; roughly 91% were counted once. Together, the top ten hold approximately 1.5% of the sample. The source material was PBMCs or T cells enriched from blood (not recorded which). These receptor sequences come from a woman aged 30 to 39 who had recovered from COVID-19.

The V and J genes are TRBV6-2 or TRBV6-3 and TRBJ1-6; the D gene is possibly TRBD1 (5 bases). Trimming removed 5 bases from V and 6 bases from J, with 8 bases in between. CDR3 length equals 13 residues. The germline V gene has CDR1 MNHEY and CDR2 SVGEGT. In nucleotides, the CDR3 is TGTGCCAGCAGTCGGGGGGTTAATTCACCCCTCCACTTT. Protein product: CASSRGVNSPLHF.

This clone was seen a handful of times. The V gene is TRBV19, the J gene TRBJ1-6; D is possibly TRBD1 (5 bases). The V gene lost 8 bases and the J gene lost 10 bases, with 18 bases spanning the gap. This CDR3 has 14 amino acids. Germline CDR1 is LNHDA and CDR2 is SQIVND (reference sequence). This chain's CDR3 is CASAWGTGSSPLHF. CDR3 nucleotide sequence: TGTGCCAGTGCTTGGGGCACCGGGAGCTCACCCCTCCACTTT.

The gene calls are TRBV11-3 and TRBJ2-2; D remains unclear. Trimming shortened V by 4 bases and J by 6 bases, and 9 bases separated the two germline ends. Germline V gene data show CDR1 as SGHNT and CDR2 as YENEEA. The CDR3 consists of 13 residues. This CDR3 is CASSSTRSGELFF. The DNA for the CDR3 is TGTGCCAGCAGCTCCACGAGGTCCGGGGAGCTGTTTTTT.

The genes are TRBV13 and TRBJ1-4, with D possibly being TRBD1 (5 bases). The V end was cut by 5 bases, the J end by 6 bases, with 16 bases between. Looked up from germline, CDR1 is PRHDT and CDR2 is FYEKMQ (reference sequence). The length of the CDR3 is 15 residues. The CDR3 DNA is TGTGCCAGCAGCCCAAGGGGTGGTTCTTATGAAAAACTGTTTTTT. Its translation: CASSPRGGSYEKLFF.

This chain links TRBV5-4 with TRBJ2-7, with D possibly being TRBD2 (7 bases). Germline CDR1 is SGHNT and CDR2 is YYREEE (reference sequence). V dropped 4 bases and J dropped 0 bases, with 14 bases sitting between them. The CDR3 loop spans 15 amino acids. CDR3 nucleotide sequence: TGTGCCAGCAGCATTGAGGGGGGGTTCTCCTACGAGCAGTACTTC. It encodes CASSIEGGFSYEQYF.

The V call is TRBV27, the J call TRBJ2-1, with TRBD2 matching over 7 bases. The CDR3 runs 10 residues. V shed 8 bases, J shed 10 bases, and the junction held 2 bases outside the gene matches. Germline V gene sequence: CDR1 MNHEY, CDR2 SMNVEV (reference sequence). The CDR3 DNA sequence: TGTGCCAGCCGGGGGGTAGAGCAGTTCTTC. Translating gives CASRGVEQFF.

This chain uses TRBV28 with TRBJ1-5, with TRBD1 matching 9 bases. Germline V lookup: CDR1 MDHEN, CDR2 SYDVKM. J was trimmed by 6 bases and V by 6 bases; bases with no gene match: 12. CDR3 length: 16 residues. CDR3 residues: CASRTGTGMSGQPQHF. The CDR3 bases are TGTGCCAGCAGAACCGGGACAGGGATGTCGGGTCAGCCCCAGCATTTT.

The chain carries TRBV19 and TRBJ2-5; D not certain. CDR1 and CDR2 from the germline V gene are LNHDA and SQIVND (reference sequence). The CDR3 loop spans 10 amino acids. V dropped 6 bases and J dropped 5 bases, with 4 bases sitting between them. For the CDR3, the DNA is TGTGCCAGTAGCGGGGAGACCCAGTACTTC. Translation: CASSGETQYF.

This chain uses TRBV10-3 with TRBJ1-5; TRBD1 is a possible D gene (6 bases). The germline gives CDR1 ENHRY, CDR2 SYGVKD. With 4 bases removed from V and 4 bases from J, the gap between germline ends came to 11 bases. The CDR3 covers 14 residues. For the CDR3, the DNA is TGTGCCATCAGTGGACAGGTCGAGAATCAGCCCCAGCATTTT. It yields the protein CAISGQVENQPQHF.

This clone was picked up one time. V and J are TRBV7-2 and TRBJ2-1; no definite D call. The CDR3 sequence is 13 residues long. V dropped 3 bases and J dropped 6 bases, with 9 bases sitting between them. The germline V gene encodes CDR1 SGHTA and CDR2 FQGNSA. The CDR3 nucleotides read TGTGCCAGCAGCTTCCTCGGAGCCAATGAGCAGTTCTTC. Encoded protein: CASSFLGANEQFF.

In DNA form, the CDR3 reads TGTGCCAGCAGCTTAGGACAGCTCGTCTCTGGAAACACCATATATTTT. This translates into CASSLGQLVSGNTIYF. V is TRBV11-2 and J is TRBJ1-3, with a tentative D call TRBD1 (5 bases). CDR1 and CDR2 from the germline V gene are SGHAT and FQNNGV. The CDR3 runs to 16 residues. V was pared by 1 base and J by 0 bases, with 10 bases between.

The J gene is TRBJ1-2, the V gene TRBV27; the D gene is possibly TRBD1 (6 bases). Germline V lookup: CDR1 MNHEY, CDR2 SMNVEV (reference sequence). The CDR3 contains 17 residues. The germline V and J ends were trimmed by 7 bases and 4 bases, with 25 bases remaining between them. CDR3 loop: CASTPLGAGEGIYGYTF. For the CDR3, the DNA is TGTGCCAGCACCCCACTTGGGGCAGGGGAGGGGATCTATGGCTACACCTTC.

This clone has just a few counts. The V call is TRBV4-3, the J call TRBJ1-1, with 7 bases matching TRBD1. Germline V gives CDR1 LGHNA, CDR2 YSLEER. V gave up 3 bases and J gave up 4 bases; unmatched junction bases: 8. CDR3 length: 15 amino acids. The CDR3 sequence is CASSHQPPGGTEAFF. The DNA of the CDR3 is TGCGCCAGCAGCCATCAGCCTCCAGGGGGCACTGAAGCTTTCTTT.

The V and J genes are TRBV6-5 and TRBJ1-6, with a tentative D call TRBD1 (5 bases). The CDR3 is 14 amino acids. V was shortened by 6 bases and J by 7 bases, with 13 bases between the two germline ends. Germline values: CDR1 MNHEY, CDR2 SVGAGI. The DNA of the CDR3 is TGTGCCAGCAGGATTCCCGGACAAAATTCACCCCTCCACTTT. This gives the protein CASRIPGQNSPLHF.

The chain carries TRBV2 and TRBJ2-3, with D possibly being TRBD2 (5 bases). Germline CDR1 and CDR2: SNHLY and FYNNEI. The CDR3 loop spans 12 amino acids. V was shortened by 5 bases and J by 13 bases, with 16 bases between the two germline ends. DNA for the CDR3: TGTGCCAGCAGTTACTGGACTGCCGGCGAGTATTTT. Translating it yields CASSYWTAGEYF.

The J gene is TRBJ2-1, the V gene TRBV19; D is possibly TRBD1 (5 bases). Trimming took 5 bases from V and 4 from J, leaving 12 bases between them. CDR3 length equals 14 residues. Per the germline V gene, CDR1 is LNHDA and CDR2 is SQIVND (reference sequence). CDR3 DNA: TGTGCCAGTAGTTCCTCCCAGGGATACAATGAGCAGTTCTTC. Translated: CASSSSQGYNEQFF.

The genes are TRBV5-1 and TRBJ2-2; TRBD1 matches at 7 bases. The CDR3 consists of 14 residues. V lost 9 bases to trimming and J lost 2 bases; unmatched junction nucleotides: 7. The germline CDR1 and CDR2 sequences are SGHRS and YFSETQ. This CDR3 is CATETGFNTGELFF. The CDR3, as DNA: TGCGCCACCGAGACAGGGTTTAACACCGGGGAGCTGTTTTTT.

This chain joins TRBV5-1 and TRBJ1-2, with 7 bases aligning to TRBD1. Germline V gene lookup returns CDR1 SGHRS and CDR2 YFSETQ. Trimming took 5 bases from V and 0 from J; bases not matched to a gene: 4. This CDR3 has 14 amino acids. CDR3 DNA: TGCGCCAGCAGAAGGACAGGACCTAACTATGGCTACACCTTC. It codes for CASRRTGPNYGYTF.

V usage is TRBV11-3 and J usage is TRBJ1-5, with 8 bases identical to TRBD1. Germline-derived CDR1 and CDR2 are SGHNT and YENEEA. The V segment lost 0 bases and the J segment 7 bases; nucleotides outside the gene matches: 11. The CDR3 spans 17 residues. CDR3 sequence: CASSLDHLAGGGQPQHF. The CDR3 nucleotides read TGTGCCAGCAGCTTAGATCACCTGGCAGGGGGCGGCCAGCCCCAGCATTTT. The whole variable domain, remainder taken from reference TRBV11-3 and TRBJ1-5, is EAGVVQSPRYKIIEKKQPVAFWCNPISGHNTLYWYLQNLGQGPELLIRYENEEAVDDSQLPKDRFSAERLKGVDSTLKIQPAELGDSAVYLCASSLDHLAGGGQPQHFGDGTRLSIL.

This chain uses TRBV6-5 with TRBJ2-1; a weak D match, TRBD2 (7 bases). The CDR3 has 15 residues. V shed 6 bases and J shed 4 bases, with 16 bases lying between them. CDR1 and CDR2 (germline): MNHEY, SVGAGI. CDR3 region: CASRGGLYLYNEQFF. CDR3 DNA: TGTGCCAGCAGGGGGGGGCTGTACCTGTACAATGAGCAGTTCTTC.

The V and J genes are TRBV29-1 and TRBJ1-1; D is unclear. V was shortened by 2 bases and J by 5 bases, with 6 bases between the two germline ends. This CDR3 is built from 11 residues. Germline-derived CDR1 and CDR2 are SQVTM and ANQGSEA. CDR3 in DNA: TGCAGCGTTGAAAGAGAAACTGAAGCTTTCTTT. This sequence encodes CSVERETEAFF.

This chain uses TRBV18 with TRBJ2-1; no reliable D call. The CDR3 loop spans 11 amino acids. Germline V gene data show CDR1 as KGHSH and CDR2 as LQKENI. Between the trimmed V and J ends, which lost 4 bases and 5 bases, there was a span of 3 bases. CDR3 loop: CASSQHNEQFF. CDR3 nucleotides: TGTGCCAGCTCACAGCACAATGAGCAGTTCTTC. Full variable domain (outside the CDR3, taken from reference TRBV18 and TRBJ2-1): NAGVMQNPRHLVRRRGQEARLRCSPMKGHSHVYWYRQLPEEGLKFMVYLQKENIIDESGMPKERFSAEFPKEGPSILRIQQVVRGDSAAYFCASSQHNEQFFGPGTRLTVL.